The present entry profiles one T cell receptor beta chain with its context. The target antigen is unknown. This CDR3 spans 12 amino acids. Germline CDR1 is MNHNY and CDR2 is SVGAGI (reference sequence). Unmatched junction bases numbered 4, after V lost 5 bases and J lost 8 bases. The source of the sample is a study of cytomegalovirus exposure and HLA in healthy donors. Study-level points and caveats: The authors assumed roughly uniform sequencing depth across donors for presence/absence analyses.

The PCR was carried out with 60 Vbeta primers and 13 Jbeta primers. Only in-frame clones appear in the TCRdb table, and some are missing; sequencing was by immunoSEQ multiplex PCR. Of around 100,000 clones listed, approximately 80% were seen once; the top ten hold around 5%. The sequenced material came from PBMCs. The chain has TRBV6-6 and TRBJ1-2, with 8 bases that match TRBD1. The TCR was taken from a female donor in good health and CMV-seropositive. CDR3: CASSGQGEGYTF. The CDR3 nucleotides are TGTGCCAGCAGTGGACAGGGTGAGGGCTACACCTTC.